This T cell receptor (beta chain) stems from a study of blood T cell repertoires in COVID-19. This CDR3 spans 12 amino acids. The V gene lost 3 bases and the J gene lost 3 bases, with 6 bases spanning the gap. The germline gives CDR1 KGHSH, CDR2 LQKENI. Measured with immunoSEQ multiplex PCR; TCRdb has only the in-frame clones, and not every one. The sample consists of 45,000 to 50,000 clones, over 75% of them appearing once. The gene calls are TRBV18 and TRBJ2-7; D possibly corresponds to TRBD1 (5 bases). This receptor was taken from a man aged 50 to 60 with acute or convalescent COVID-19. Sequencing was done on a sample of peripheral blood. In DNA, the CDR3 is TGTGCCAGCTCACCCGACAGCTACGAGCAGTACTTC. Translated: CASSPDSYEQYF.